A selection of T cell receptor beta chains follows, all from one sample in a study of response to subunit inactivated influenza vaccine. TCRdb called the RT-PCR reads again in MiXCR, with one record for every CDR3 protein. Of 300,000 to 350,000 distinct CDR3 sequences in the sample, 20% to 25% were seen once. The source material was PBMCs from blood, sampled less than 22 months after vaccination. Every receptor here comes from a man aged 50 to 69 who received an inactivated influenza vaccine. Both conserved end residues are part of each CDR3. The order of the fields is J gene, V gene, clone size, CDR3 protein. Where a row states a size, it is once, few, many or the class of an expanded clone; other rows omit it.

j_call: TRBJ1-4; v_call: TRBV5-1; clone_size: .; cdr3_aa: CASSLEPDGRNEKLFF
j_call: TRBJ2-7; v_call: TRBV29-1; clone_size: few; cdr3_aa: CSVKSVDSYEQYF
j_call: TRBJ2-2; v_call: TRBV28; clone_size: few; cdr3_aa: CAASGGMELFF
j_call: TRBJ2-2; v_call: TRBV20-1; clone_size: .; cdr3_aa: CSAHYRGFAGELFF
j_call: TRBJ2-2; v_call: TRBV3-1; clone_size: .; cdr3_aa: CASSHVREAQNTGELFF
j_call: TRBJ1-1; v_call: TRBV5-1; clone_size: .; cdr3_aa: CASSLGDFRGLNTEAFF
j_call: TRBJ1-5; v_call: TRBV6-2/TRBV6-3; clone_size: .; cdr3_aa: CASGIRQPQHF
j_call: TRBJ1-2; v_call: TRBV7-9; clone_size: .; cdr3_aa: CASSLDGSDGYTF
j_call: TRBJ1-5; v_call: TRBV7-9; clone_size: many; cdr3_aa: CASSTGGEQPQHF
j_call: TRBJ2-1; v_call: TRBV24-1; clone_size: .; cdr3_aa: CATSDSYNEQFF
j_call: TRBJ2-1; v_call: TRBV20-1; clone_size: few; cdr3_aa: CSARVVRWNGRKRILYEQFF
j_call: TRBJ2-1; v_call: TRBV7-9; clone_size: many; cdr3_aa: CASSLTHEQFF
j_call: TRBJ2-7; v_call: TRBV12-3/TRBV12-4; clone_size: .; cdr3_aa: CASSLVGQVNYEQYF
j_call: TRBJ2-7; v_call: TRBV7-9; clone_size: .; cdr3_aa: CASSPRQLPYEQYF
j_call: TRBJ2-1; v_call: TRBV10-3; clone_size: .; cdr3_aa: CAISASGLADYNEQFF
j_call: TRBJ1-2; v_call: TRBV12-3/TRBV12-4; clone_size: few; cdr3_aa: CASNRGTPYGYTF
j_call: TRBJ2-7; v_call: TRBV6-2/TRBV6-3; clone_size: .; cdr3_aa: CASSPLGGRYEQYF
j_call: TRBJ1-2; v_call: TRBV7-9; clone_size: .; cdr3_aa: CASKRGLDSEYYGYTF
j_call: TRBJ2-3; v_call: TRBV4-1; clone_size: .; cdr3_aa: CASSQVGGRGTDTQYF
j_call: TRBJ1-2; v_call: TRBV29-1; clone_size: many; cdr3_aa: CSVKGGGGYGYTF
j_call: TRBJ2-7; v_call: TRBV4-3; clone_size: few; cdr3_aa: CASSQVRSSYEQYF
j_call: TRBJ1-1; v_call: TRBV7-9; clone_size: many; cdr3_aa: CASSLSSQGEAFF
j_call: TRBJ2-1; v_call: TRBV20-1; clone_size: .; cdr3_aa: CSARDPRYNEQFF
j_call: TRBJ2-2; v_call: TRBV15; clone_size: few; cdr3_aa: CATSGRANTGELFF
j_call: TRBJ2-5; v_call: TRBV29-1; clone_size: few; cdr3_aa: CSGTGNQETQYF
j_call: TRBJ1-1; v_call: TRBV6-5; clone_size: .; cdr3_aa: CASRRSNEAFF
j_call: TRBJ1-1; v_call: TRBV12-3/TRBV12-4; clone_size: .; cdr3_aa: CASTLGGHLNTEAFF
j_call: TRBJ1-2; v_call: TRBV27; clone_size: .; cdr3_aa: CASSPIGAANYGYTF
j_call: TRBJ1-5; v_call: TRBV6-2/TRBV6-3; clone_size: many; cdr3_aa: CASSHGGNQPQHF
j_call: TRBJ2-1; v_call: TRBV20-1; clone_size: many; cdr3_aa: CSVEIGHANEQFF
j_call: TRBJ2-5; v_call: TRBV5-5; clone_size: few; cdr3_aa: CASSFEVYQETQYF
j_call: TRBJ2-2; v_call: TRBV5-1; clone_size: few; cdr3_aa: CASSRGIGQANTGELFF
j_call: TRBJ1-2; v_call: TRBV11-2; clone_size: .; cdr3_aa: CASRTSGRTKFYGYTF
j_call: TRBJ1-2; v_call: TRBV28; clone_size: many; cdr3_aa: CASSPLEGRYGYTF
j_call: TRBJ1-5; v_call: TRBV7-2; clone_size: many; cdr3_aa: CASSGDRGQPQHF
j_call: TRBJ1-2; v_call: TRBV7-2; clone_size: few; cdr3_aa: CASSARDRGYGYTF
j_call: TRBJ2-2; v_call: TRBV7-2; clone_size: few; cdr3_aa: CASSLGGRSTGELFF
j_call: TRBJ1-1; v_call: TRBV29-1; clone_size: many; cdr3_aa: CSVRARELNTEAFF
j_call: TRBJ2-7; v_call: TRBV29-1; clone_size: .; cdr3_aa: CSVRGRDYEQYF
j_call: TRBJ1-1; v_call: TRBV5-1; clone_size: .; cdr3_aa: CASATTVRGTNTEAFF
j_call: TRBJ2-4; v_call: TRBV2; clone_size: .; cdr3_aa: CASSELGARSSSDIQYF
j_call: TRBJ1-2; v_call: TRBV10-3; clone_size: few; cdr3_aa: CATSATGTFYANYGYTF
j_call: TRBJ1-2; v_call: TRBV14; clone_size: few; cdr3_aa: CASSQFHKDYGYTF
j_call: TRBJ1-3; v_call: TRBV12-3/TRBV12-4; clone_size: many; cdr3_aa: CASRPQSSGNTIYF
j_call: TRBJ2-5; v_call: TRBV24-1; clone_size: .; cdr3_aa: CATSDPIGLAGERETQYF
j_call: TRBJ1-6; v_call: TRBV10-3; clone_size: .; cdr3_aa: CAISESTGSLYNSPLHF
j_call: TRBJ1-1; v_call: TRBV20-1; clone_size: few; cdr3_aa: CSALAGPEAFF
j_call: TRBJ2-3; v_call: TRBV12-3/TRBV12-4; clone_size: .; cdr3_aa: CASSFPHRGRTDTQYF
j_call: TRBJ2-7; v_call: TRBV20-1; clone_size: .; cdr3_aa: CSAPRGPGEQYF
j_call: TRBJ2-7; v_call: TRBV7-9; clone_size: few; cdr3_aa: CASSPRDRHNKLAEQYF
j_call: TRBJ2-7; v_call: TRBV3-1; clone_size: few; cdr3_aa: CASSPQTSGSREQYF
j_call: TRBJ1-6; v_call: TRBV6-5; clone_size: .; cdr3_aa: CASSYRVREDSPLHF